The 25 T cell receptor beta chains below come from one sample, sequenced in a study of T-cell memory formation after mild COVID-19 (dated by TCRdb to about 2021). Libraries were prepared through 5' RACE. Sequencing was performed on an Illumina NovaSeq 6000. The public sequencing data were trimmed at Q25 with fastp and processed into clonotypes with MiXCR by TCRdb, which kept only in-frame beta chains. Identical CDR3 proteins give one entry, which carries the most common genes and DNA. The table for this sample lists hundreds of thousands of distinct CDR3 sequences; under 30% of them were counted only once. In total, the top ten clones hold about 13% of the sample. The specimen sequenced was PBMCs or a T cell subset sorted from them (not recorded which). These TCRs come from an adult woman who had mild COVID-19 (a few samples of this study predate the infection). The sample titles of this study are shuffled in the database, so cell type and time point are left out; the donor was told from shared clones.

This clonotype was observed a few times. CDR3 sequence reads: CSVWGAGEQFF. The CDR3 bases are TGCAGCGTCTGGGGCGCAGGAGAGCAGTTCTTC. The chain employs TRBV29-1 and TRBJ2-1; D might be TRBD1 (5 bases). This CDR3 is 11 amino acids long. Germline V gives CDR1 SQVTM, CDR2 ANQGSEA. V was clipped by 6 bases and J by 10 bases, with 13 bases between them.

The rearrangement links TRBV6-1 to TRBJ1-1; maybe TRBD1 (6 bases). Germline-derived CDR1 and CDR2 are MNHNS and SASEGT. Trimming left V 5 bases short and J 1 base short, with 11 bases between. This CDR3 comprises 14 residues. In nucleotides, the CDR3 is TGTGCCAGCAGTTCACAGGGATGGAACACTGAAGCTTTCTTT. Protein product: CASSSQGWNTEAFF.

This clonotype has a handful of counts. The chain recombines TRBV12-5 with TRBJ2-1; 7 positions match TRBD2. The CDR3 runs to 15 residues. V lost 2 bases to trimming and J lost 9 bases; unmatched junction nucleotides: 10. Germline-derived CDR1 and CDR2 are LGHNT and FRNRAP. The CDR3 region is CASGLYVGGPIEQFF. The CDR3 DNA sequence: TGTGCTAGTGGTTTGTACGTGGGAGGGCCCATTGAGCAGTTCTTC.

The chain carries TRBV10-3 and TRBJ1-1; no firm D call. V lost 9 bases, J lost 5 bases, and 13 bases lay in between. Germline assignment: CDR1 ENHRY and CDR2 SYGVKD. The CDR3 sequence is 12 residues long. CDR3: CAIKEVGTEAFF. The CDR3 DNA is TGTGCCATTAAGGAGGTTGGAACTGAAGCTTTCTTT.

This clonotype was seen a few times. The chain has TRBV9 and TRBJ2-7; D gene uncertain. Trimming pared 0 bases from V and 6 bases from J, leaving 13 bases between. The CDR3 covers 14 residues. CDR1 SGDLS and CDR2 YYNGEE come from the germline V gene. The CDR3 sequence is CASSVGSLPSEQYF. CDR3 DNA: TGTGCCAGCAGCGTAGGGTCCCTCCCATCCGAGCAGTACTTC.

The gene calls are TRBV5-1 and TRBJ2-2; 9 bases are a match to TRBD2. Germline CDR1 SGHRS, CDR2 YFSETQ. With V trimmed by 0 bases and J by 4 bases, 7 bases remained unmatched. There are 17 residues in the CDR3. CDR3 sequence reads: CASSLAEAGGLTGELFF. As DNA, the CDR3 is TGCGCCAGCAGCTTGGCCGAAGCGGGGGGCCTCACCGGGGAGCTGTTTTTT. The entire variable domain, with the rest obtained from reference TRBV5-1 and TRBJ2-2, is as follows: KAGVTQTPRYLIKTRGQQVTLSCSPISGHRSVSWYQQTPGQGLQFLFEYFSETQRNKGNFPGRFSGRQFSNSRSEMNVSTLELGDSALYLCASSLAEAGGLTGELFFGEGSRLTVL.

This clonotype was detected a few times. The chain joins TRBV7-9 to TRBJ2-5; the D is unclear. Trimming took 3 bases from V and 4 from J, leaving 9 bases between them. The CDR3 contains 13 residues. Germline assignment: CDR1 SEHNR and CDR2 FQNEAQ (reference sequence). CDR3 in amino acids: CASSLPISETQYF. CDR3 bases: TGTGCCAGCAGCTTGCCGATATCAGAGACCCAGTACTTC.

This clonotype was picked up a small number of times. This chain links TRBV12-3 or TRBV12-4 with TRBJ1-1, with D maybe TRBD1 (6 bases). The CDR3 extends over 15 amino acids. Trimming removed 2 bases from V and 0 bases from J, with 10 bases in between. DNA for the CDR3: TGTGCCAGCAGTTTAAGAGCAGGGGTGAACACTGAAGCTTTCTTT. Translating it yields CASSLRAGVNTEAFF.

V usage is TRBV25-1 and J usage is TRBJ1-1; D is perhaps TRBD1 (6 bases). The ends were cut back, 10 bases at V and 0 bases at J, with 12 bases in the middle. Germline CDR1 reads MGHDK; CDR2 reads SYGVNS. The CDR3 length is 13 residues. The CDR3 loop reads CATLDSLNTEAFF. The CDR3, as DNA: TGTGCCACCCTGGACAGCCTGAACACTGAAGCTTTCTTT.

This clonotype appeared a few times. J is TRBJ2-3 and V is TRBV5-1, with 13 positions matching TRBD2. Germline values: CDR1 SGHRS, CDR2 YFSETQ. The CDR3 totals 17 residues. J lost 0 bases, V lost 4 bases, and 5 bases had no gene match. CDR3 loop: CASSQSGLAGSTDTQYF. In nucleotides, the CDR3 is TGCGCCAGCAGCCAATCGGGACTAGCGGGAAGCACAGATACGCAGTATTTT. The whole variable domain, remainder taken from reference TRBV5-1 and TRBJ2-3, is KAGVTQTPRYLIKTRGQQVTLSCSPISGHRSVSWYQQTPGQGLQFLFEYFSETQRNKGNFPGRFSGRQFSNSRSEMNVSTLELGDSALYLCASSQSGLAGSTDTQYFGPGTRLTVL.

The CDR3 coding sequence is TGTGCCAGCAGTGATCAACAGGAGGTGGTAATGGCGAACACTGAAGCTTTCTTT. Translated: CASSDQQEVVMANTEAFF. The V call is TRBV12-3 or TRBV12-4, the J call TRBJ1-1; D is perhaps TRBD1 (5 bases). Trimming shortened V by 5 bases and J by 1 base, and 23 bases separated the two germline ends. This CDR3 comprises 18 residues.

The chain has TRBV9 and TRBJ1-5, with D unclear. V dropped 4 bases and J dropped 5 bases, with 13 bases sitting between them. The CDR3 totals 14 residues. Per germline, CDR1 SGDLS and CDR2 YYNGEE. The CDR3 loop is CASSQRKQHQPQHF. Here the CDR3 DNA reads TGTGCCAGCAGCCAGAGGAAACAGCATCAGCCCCAGCATTTT.

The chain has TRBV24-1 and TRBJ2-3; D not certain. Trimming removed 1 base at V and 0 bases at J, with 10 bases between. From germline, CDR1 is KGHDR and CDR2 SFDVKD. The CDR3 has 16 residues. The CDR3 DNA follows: TGTGCCACCAGTGATTTCCTCTACAACAGCACAGATACGCAGTATTTT. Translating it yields CATSDFLYNSTDTQYF.

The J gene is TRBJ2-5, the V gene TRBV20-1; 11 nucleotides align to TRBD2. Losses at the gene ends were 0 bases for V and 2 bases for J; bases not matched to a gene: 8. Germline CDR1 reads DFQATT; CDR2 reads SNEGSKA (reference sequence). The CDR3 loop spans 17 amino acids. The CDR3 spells CSARDGWGLAVQETQYF. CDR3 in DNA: TGCAGTGCTAGAGATGGGTGGGGACTAGCGGTTCAAGAGACCCAGTACTTC.

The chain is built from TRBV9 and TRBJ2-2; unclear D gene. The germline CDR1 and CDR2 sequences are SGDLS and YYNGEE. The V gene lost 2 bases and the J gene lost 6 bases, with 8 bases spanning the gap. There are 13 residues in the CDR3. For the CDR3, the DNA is TGTGCCAGCAGCGTCCGATTTTCCGGGGAGCTGTTTTTT. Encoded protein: CASSVRFSGELFF.

The DNA of the CDR3 is TGTGCCAGCAGCTTGGTTACAGGGAGCTCCTACGAGCAGTACTTC. It codes for CASSLVTGSSYEQYF. The chain carries TRBV5-6 and TRBJ2-7; D is perhaps TRBD1 (6 bases). The CDR3 is 15 amino acids. Germline CDR1 reads SGHDT; CDR2 reads YYEEEE. V gave up 0 bases and J gave up 0 bases, with 10 bases separating them.

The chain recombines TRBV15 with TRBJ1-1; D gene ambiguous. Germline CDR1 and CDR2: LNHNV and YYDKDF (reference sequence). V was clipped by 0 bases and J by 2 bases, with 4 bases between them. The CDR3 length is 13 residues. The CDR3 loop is CATSRDPNTEAFF. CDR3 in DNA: TGTGCCACCAGCAGAGATCCCAACACTGAAGCTTTCTTT.

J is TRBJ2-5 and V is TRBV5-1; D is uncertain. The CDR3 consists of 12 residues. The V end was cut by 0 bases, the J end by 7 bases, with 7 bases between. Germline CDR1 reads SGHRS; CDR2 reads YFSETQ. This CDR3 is CASSLADVTQYF. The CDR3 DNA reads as TGCGCCAGCAGCTTGGCTGATGTGACCCAGTACTTC.

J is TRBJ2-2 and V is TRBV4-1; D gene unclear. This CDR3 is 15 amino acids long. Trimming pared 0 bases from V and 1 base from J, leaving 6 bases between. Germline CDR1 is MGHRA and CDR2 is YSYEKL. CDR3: CASSQESLNTGELFF. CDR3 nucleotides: TGCGCCAGCAGCCAAGAGTCCTTGAACACCGGGGAGCTGTTTTTT.

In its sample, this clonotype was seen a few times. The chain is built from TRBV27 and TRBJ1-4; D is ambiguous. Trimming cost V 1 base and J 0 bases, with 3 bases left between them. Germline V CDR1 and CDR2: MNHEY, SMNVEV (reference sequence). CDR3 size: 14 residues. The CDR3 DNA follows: TGTGCCAGCAGTTTATTATCAACTAATGAAAAACTGTTTTTT. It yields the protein CASSLLSTNEKLFF.

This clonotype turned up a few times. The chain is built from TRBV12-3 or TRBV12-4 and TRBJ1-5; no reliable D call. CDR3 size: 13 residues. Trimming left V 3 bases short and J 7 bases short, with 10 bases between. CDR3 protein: CASSFAGGQPQHF. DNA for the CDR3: TGTGCCAGCAGTTTCGCGGGAGGGCAGCCCCAGCATTTT.

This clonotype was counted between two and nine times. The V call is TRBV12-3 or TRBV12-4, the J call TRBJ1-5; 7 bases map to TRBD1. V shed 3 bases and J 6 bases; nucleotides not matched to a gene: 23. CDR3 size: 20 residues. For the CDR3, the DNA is TGTGCCAGCAGTTTGGTGTGGGGGAGGGCAGGGGCCCCAGGGGGTCAGCCCCAGCATTTT. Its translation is CASSLVWGRAGAPGGQPQHF.

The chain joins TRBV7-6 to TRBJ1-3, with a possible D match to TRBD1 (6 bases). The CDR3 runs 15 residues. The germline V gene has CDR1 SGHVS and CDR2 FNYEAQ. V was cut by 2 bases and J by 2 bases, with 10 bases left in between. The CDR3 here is CASSLRRGAGNTIYF. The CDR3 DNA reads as TGTGCCAGCAGCTTACGTAGGGGGGCTGGAAACACCATATATTTT. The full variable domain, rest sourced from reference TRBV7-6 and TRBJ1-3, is GAGVSQSPRYKVTKRGQDVALRCDPISGHVSLYWYRQALGQGPEFLTYFNYEAQQDKSGLPNDRFSAERPEGSISTLTIQRTEQRDSAMYRCASSLRRGAGNTIYFGEGSWLTVV.

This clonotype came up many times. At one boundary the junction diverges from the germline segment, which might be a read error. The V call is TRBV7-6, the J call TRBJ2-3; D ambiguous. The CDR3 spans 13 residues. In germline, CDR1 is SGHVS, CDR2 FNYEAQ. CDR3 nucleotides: TGCGCCAGCAGTTCCCCTAGCACAGATACGCAGTATTTT. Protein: CASSSPSTDTQYF.

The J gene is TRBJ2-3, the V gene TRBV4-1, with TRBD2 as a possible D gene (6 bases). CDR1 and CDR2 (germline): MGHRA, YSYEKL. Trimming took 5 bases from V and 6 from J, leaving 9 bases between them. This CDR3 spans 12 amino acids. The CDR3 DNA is TGCGCCAGCAGCGAAGGGAGGGATACGCAGTATTTT. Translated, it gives CASSEGRDTQYF.